This T cell receptor (beta chain) was sequenced for a study of response to subunit inactivated influenza vaccine. Each CDR3 protein gets one entry after TCRdb re-called the RT-PCR reads with MiXCR. The sample contains about 520,000 distinct CDR3 sequences, 6.5% to 8% of which appear only once. The CDR3 runs to 10 residues. Germline V gene data show CDR1 as DFQATT and CDR2 as SNEGSKA (reference sequence). Trimming removed 3 bases at V and 8 bases at J, with 7 bases between. This clonotype was seen ten or more times. The antigen is not known. Study conclusions and caveats: Every seasonal influenza vaccination brings in few new T cells, the authors suggested.

This TCR was recovered from a man between 50 and 75 years old who received an inactivated influenza vaccine. V usage is TRBV20-1 and J usage is TRBJ1-2, with a possible D match to TRBD1 (5 bases). The sequencing here drew on PBMCs from blood, taken roughly 24 months after vaccination. CDR3 DNA sequence: TGCAGTGCTAGTCAGGGCGGCTACACCTTC. Translation: CSASQGGYTF.